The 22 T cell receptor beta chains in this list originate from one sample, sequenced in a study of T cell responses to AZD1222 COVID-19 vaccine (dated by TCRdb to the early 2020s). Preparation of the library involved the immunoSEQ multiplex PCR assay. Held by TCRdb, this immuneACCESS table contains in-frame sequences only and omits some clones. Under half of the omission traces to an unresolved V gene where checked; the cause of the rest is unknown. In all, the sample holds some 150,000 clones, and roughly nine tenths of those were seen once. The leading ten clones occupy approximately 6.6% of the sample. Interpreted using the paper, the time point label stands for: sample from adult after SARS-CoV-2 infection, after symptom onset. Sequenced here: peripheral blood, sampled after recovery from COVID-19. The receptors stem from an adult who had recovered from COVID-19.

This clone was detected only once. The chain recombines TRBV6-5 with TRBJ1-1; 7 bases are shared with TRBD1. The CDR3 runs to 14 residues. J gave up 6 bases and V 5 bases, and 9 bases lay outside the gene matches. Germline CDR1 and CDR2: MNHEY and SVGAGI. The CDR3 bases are TGTGCCAGCAGTCTGAGGGGGCGCGGGTCTGAAGCTTTCTTT. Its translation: CASSLRGRGSEAFF.

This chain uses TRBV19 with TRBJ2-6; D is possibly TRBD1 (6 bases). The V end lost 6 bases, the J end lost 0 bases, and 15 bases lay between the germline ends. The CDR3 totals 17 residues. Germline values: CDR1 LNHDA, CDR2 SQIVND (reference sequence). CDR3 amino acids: CASRPPQGSSGANVLTF. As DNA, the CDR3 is TGTGCCAGTAGACCCCCACAGGGATCCTCTGGGGCCAACGTCCTGACTTTC.

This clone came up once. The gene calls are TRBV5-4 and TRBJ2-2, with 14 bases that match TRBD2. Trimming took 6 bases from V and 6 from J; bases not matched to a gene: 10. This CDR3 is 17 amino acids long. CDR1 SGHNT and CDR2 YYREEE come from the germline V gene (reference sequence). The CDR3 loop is CASTKTGGLAGAGELFF. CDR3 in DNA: TGTGCCAGCACTAAGACAGGGGGACTAGCGGGGGCCGGGGAGCTGTTTTTT. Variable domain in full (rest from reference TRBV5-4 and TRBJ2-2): ETGVTQSPTHLIKTRGQQVTLRCSSQSGHNTVSWYQQALGQGPQFIFQYYREEENGRGNFPPRFSGLQFPNYSSELNVNALELDDSALYLCASTKTGGLAGAGELFFGEGSRLTVL.

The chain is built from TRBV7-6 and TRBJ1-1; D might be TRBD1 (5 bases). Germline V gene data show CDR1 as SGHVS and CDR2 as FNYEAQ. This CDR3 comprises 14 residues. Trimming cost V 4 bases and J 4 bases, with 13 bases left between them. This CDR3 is CASSSRTKGTEAFF. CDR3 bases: TGTGCCAGCAGCTCAAGGACAAAGGGCACTGAAGCTTTCTTT.

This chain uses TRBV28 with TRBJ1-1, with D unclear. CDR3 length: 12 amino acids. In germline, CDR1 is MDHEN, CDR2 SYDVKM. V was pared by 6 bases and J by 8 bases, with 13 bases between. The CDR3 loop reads CASSSDTVEAFF. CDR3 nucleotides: TGTGCCAGCAGCTCTGACACGGTGGAAGCTTTCTTT.

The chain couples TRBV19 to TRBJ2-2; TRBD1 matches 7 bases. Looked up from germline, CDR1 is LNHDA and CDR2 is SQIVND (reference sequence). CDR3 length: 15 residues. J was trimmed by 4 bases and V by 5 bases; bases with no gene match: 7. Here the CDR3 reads CASSLGTASTGELFF. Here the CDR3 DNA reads TGTGCCAGTAGTCTCGGGACAGCTAGCACCGGGGAGCTGTTTTTT.

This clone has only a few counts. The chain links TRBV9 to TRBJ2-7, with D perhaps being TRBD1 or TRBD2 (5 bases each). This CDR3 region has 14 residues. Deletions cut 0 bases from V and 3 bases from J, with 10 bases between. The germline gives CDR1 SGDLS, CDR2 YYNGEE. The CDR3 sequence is CASSVGGNNYEQYF. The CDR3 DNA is TGTGCCAGCAGCGTAGGGGGGAATAACTACGAGCAGTACTTC.

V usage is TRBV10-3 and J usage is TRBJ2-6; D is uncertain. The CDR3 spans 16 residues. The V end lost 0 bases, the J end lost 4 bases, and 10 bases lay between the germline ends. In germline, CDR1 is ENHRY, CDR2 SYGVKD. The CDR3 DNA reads TGTGCCATCAGTGAGTCGACATTTTTAGGGGCCAACGTCCTGACTTTC. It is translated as CAISESTFLGANVLTF.

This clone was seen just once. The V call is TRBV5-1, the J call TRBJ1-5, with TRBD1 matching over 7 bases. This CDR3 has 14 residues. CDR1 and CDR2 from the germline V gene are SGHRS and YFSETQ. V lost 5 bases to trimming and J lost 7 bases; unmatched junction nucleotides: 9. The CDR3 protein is CASRPGTEAQPQHF. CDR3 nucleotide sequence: TGCGCCAGCAGGCCCGGGACAGAGGCGCAGCCCCAGCATTTT.

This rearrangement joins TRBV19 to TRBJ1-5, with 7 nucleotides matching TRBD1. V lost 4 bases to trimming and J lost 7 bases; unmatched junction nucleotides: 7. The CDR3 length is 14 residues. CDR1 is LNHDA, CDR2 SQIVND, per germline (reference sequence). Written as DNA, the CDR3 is TGTGCCAGTAGTACCGAGGGGGCGGGCCAGCCCCAGCATTTT. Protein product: CASSTEGAGQPQHF.

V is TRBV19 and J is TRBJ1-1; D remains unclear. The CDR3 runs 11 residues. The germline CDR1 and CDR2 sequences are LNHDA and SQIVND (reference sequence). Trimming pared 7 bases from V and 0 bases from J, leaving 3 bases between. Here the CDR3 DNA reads TGTGCCAGTATTCTGAACACTGAAGCTTTCTTT. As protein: CASILNTEAFF.

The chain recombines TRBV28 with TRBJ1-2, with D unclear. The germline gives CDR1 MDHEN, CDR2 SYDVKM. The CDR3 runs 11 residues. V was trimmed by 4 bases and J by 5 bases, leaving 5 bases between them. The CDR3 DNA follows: TGTGCCAGCAGTTCCCGGTATGGCTACACCTTC. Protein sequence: CASSSRYGYTF.

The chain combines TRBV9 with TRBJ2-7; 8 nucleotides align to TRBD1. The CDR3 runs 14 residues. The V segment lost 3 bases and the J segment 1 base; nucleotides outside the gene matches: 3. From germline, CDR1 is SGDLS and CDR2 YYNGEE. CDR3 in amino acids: CASSARTGSYEQYF. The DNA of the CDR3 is TGTGCCAGCAGCGCTCGGACAGGGTCCTACGAGCAGTACTTC.

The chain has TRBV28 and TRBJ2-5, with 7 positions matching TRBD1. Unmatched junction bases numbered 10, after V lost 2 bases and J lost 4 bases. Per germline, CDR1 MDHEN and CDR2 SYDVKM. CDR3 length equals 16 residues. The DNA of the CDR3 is TGTGCCAGCAGTTTAAGGGTCGGACAGGAGTTAGAGACCCAGTACTTC. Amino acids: CASSLRVGQELETQYF. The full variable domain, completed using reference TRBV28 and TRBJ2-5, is DVKVTQSSRYLVKRTGEKVFLECVQDMDHENMFWYRQDPGLGLRLIYFSYDVKMKEKGDIPEGYSVSREKKERFSLILESASTNQTSMYLCASSLRVGQELETQYFGPGTRLLVL.

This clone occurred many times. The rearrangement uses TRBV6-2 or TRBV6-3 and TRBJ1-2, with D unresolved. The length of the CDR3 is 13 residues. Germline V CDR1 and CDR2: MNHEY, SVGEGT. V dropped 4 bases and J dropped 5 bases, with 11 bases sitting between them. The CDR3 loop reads CASSLEQRYGYTF. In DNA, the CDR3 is TGTGCCAGCAGTTTAGAACAGCGGTATGGCTACACCTTC.

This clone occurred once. CDR3 nucleotide sequence: TGTGCCAGCAGGAGGACAGATGCAACTAATGAAAAACTGTTTTTT. Protein product: CASRRTDATNEKLFF. The V gene is TRBV3-1 (or the pseudogene TRBV3-2), the J gene TRBJ1-4; TRBD1 might be the D (6 bases). Trimming cost V 6 bases and J 0 bases, with 11 bases left between them. The germline CDR1 and CDR2 sequences are LGHDT and YNNKEL (reference sequence). The CDR3 has 15 amino acids.

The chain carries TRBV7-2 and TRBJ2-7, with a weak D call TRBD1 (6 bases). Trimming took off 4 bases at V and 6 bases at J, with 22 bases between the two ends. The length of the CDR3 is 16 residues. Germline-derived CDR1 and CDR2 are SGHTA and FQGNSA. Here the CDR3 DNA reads TGTGCCAGCAGCTCCTCGTGGGGGCAGGGGTCGAGCGAGCAGTACTTC. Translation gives CASSSSWGQGSSEQYF.

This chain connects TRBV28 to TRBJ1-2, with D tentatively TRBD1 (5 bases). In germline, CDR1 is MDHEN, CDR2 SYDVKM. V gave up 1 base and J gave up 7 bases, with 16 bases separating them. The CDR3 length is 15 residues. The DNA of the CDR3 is TGTGCCAGCAGTTTATTACAATCCGGGGCAAGTGGCTACACCTTC. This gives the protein CASSLLQSGASGYTF.

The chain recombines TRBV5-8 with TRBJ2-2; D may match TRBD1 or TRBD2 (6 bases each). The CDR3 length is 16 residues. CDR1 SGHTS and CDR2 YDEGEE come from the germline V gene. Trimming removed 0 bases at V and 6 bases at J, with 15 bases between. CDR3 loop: CASSLDGGRGAGELFF. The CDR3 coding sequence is TGTGCCAGCAGCTTGGATGGGGGGCGCGGGGCCGGGGAGCTGTTTTTT.

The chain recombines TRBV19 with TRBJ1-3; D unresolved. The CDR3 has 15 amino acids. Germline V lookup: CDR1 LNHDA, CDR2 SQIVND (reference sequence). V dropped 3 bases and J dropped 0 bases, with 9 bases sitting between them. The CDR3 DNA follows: TGTGCCAGTAGTATCGCCACAGTCTCTGGAAACACCATATATTTT. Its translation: CASSIATVSGNTIYF.

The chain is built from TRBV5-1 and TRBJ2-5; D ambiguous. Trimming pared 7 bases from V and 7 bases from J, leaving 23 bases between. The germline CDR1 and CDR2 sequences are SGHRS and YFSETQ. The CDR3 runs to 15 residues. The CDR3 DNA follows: TGCGCCAGCGGATTGGACCAAAGTACAACAAGGACCCAGTACTTC. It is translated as CASGLDQSTTRTQYF. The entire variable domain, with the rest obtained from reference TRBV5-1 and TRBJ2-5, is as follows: KAGVTQTPRYLIKTRGQQVTLSCSPISGHRSVSWYQQTPGQGLQFLFEYFSETQRNKGNFPGRFSGRQFSNSRSEMNVSTLELGDSALYLCASGLDQSTTRTQYFGPGTRLLVL.

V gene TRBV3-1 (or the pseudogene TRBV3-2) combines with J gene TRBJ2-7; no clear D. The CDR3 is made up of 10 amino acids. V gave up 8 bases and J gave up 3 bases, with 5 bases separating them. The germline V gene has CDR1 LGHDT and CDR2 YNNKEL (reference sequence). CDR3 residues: CASGVYEQYF. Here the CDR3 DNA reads TGTGCCAGCGGGGTCTACGAGCAGTACTTC.